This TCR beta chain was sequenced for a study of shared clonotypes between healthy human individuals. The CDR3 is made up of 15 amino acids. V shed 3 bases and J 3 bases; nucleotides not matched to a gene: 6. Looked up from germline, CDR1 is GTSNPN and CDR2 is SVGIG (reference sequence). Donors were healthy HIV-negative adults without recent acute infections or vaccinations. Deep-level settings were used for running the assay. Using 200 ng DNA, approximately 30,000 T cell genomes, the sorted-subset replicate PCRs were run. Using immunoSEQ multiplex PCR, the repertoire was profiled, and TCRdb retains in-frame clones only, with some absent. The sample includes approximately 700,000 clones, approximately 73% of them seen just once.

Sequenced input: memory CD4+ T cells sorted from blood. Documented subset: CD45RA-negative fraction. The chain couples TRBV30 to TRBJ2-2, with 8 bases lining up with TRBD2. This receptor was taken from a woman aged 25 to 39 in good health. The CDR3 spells CAWSFSGTDTGELFF. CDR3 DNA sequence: TGTGCCTGGAGCTTTAGCGGGACGGACACCGGGGAGCTGTTTTTT.